This paragraph reports one T cell receptor beta chain. Patients aged 18 to 65 had newly diagnosed hyperthyroidism of under 2 months' duration. Orbital computed tomography and thyroid ultrasound, together with serum TRAb and thyroxine and clinical symptoms, were used for diagnoses. RNA transcripts served as the template for amplifying TCR beta CDR3 regions. The TCR CDR3 was amplified in a first-round RT-PCR using the HTBI primer set. Each CDR3 protein is one row after TCRdb ran MiXCR on the multiplex PCR reads. The sample consists of approximately 870,000 distinct CDR3 sequences, 38% of them appearing once. The record originates from a study of T cells in Graves' hyperthyroidism and ophthalmopathy. Trimming removed 7 bases at V and 4 bases at J, with 16 bases between. Per germline, CDR1 LNHDA and CDR2 SQIVND (reference sequence). This CDR3 contains 14 residues.

Sequencing input: blood. The clonotype originates from a man younger than 35 with Graves' hyperthyroidism. V and J are TRBV19 and TRBJ1-1; D might be TRBD1 (5 bases). The CDR3 region has the DNA TGTGCCAGTACCCCTCCAGGGCATGGCACTGAAGCTTTCTTT. Its translation is CASTPPGHGTEAFF.